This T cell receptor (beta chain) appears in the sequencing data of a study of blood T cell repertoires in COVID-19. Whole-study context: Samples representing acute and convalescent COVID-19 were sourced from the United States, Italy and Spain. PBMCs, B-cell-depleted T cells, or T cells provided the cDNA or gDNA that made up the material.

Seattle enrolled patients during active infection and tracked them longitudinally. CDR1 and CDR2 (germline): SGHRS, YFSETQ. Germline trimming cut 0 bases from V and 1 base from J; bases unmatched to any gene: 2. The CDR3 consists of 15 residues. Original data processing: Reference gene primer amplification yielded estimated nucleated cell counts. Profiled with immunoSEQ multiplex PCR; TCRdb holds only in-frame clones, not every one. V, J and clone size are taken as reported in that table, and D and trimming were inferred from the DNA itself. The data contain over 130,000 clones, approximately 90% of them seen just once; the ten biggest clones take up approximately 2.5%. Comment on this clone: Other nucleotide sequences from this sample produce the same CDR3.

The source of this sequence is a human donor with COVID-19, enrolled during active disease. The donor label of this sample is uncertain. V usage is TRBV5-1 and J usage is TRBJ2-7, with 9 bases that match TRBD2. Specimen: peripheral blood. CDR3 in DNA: TGCGCCAGCAGCTTGGTGGCGGGGGGGTCCTACGAGCAGTACTTC. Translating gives CASSLVAGGSYEQYF.